These 32 T cell receptor beta chains were all obtained from the same sample, sequenced in a study of response to subunit inactivated influenza vaccine. TCRdb called the RT-PCR reads again in MiXCR, with one record for every CDR3 protein. The table has 650,000 to 800,000 distinct CDR3 sequences, approximately 15% seen once. Source: PBMCs from blood, taken roughly 15 days before vaccination. These receptors came from a man aged 45-65 years who received an inactivated influenza vaccine.

This clonotype was picked up a small number of times. The rearrangement joins TRBV11-2 to TRBJ2-1; D is uncertain. CDR1 and CDR2 (germline): SGHAT, FQNNGV. CDR3 length: 13 residues. V was cut by 2 bases and J by 7 bases, with 9 bases left in between. This chain's CDR3 is CASSLSKDNEQFF. DNA for the CDR3: TGTGCCAGCAGCTTAAGTAAGGATAATGAGCAGTTCTTC.

The chain recombines TRBV3-1 with TRBJ2-3; unclear D gene. The CDR3 runs 14 residues. Germline values: CDR1 LGHDT, CDR2 YNNKEL (reference sequence). V was shortened by 4 bases and J by 4 bases, with 12 bases between the two germline ends. CDR3 coding DNA: TGTGCCAGCAGCCTAAGTGACGGATCAGATACGCAGTATTTT. It codes for CASSLSDGSDTQYF.

This clonotype was observed a handful of times. V gene TRBV6-1 combines with J gene TRBJ2-7; D not certain. This CDR3 comprises 15 residues. V shed 6 bases and J shed 1 base, with 16 bases lying between them. Germline CDR1 reads MNHNS; CDR2 reads SASEGT. CDR3 residues: CASSRNTENSYEQYF. The CDR3 bases are TGTGCCAGCAGCCGTAACACAGAGAATTCCTACGAGCAGTACTTC.

V and J are TRBV2 and TRBJ2-3; 11 positions match TRBD2. Germline V CDR1 and CDR2: SNHLY, FYNNEI. V was clipped by 10 bases and J by 3 bases; unmatched bases: 12. This CDR3 contains 16 residues. The CDR3 region is CATVKPGLAATDTQYF. CDR3 sequence (DNA): TGTGCCACCGTTAAACCGGGACTAGCGGCAACAGATACGCAGTATTTT.

CDR3 in DNA: TGCGCCAGCAGCGCTGGACAGGGACACACAGATACGCAGTATTTT. It encodes CASSAGQGHTDTQYF. This chain uses TRBV5-1 with TRBJ2-3; 8 nucleotides line up with TRBD1. Germline CDR1 SGHRS, CDR2 YFSETQ. The CDR3 length is 15 residues. Trimming removed 4 bases from V and 2 bases from J; junction bases left unmatched: 6.

The sample holds many counts of this clonotype. The genes are TRBV5-1 and TRBJ1-1, with a possible D match to TRBD1 (6 bases). The CDR3 runs 13 residues. CDR1 SGHRS and CDR2 YFSETQ come from the germline V gene. Trimming left V 4 bases short and J 3 bases short, with 10 bases between. CDR3 in amino acids: CASSSGQYTEAFF. As DNA, the CDR3 is TGCGCCAGCAGCAGCGGACAGTACACTGAAGCTTTCTTT. Variable domain in full (rest from reference TRBV5-1 and TRBJ1-1): KAGVTQTPRYLIKTRGQQVTLSCSPISGHRSVSWYQQTPGQGLQFLFEYFSETQRNKGNFPGRFSGRQFSNSRSEMNVSTLELGDSALYLCASSSGQYTEAFFGQGTRLTVV.

The V and J genes are TRBV20-1 and TRBJ2-7; D perhaps matches TRBD1 (6 bases). V shed 2 bases and J shed 0 bases, with 14 bases lying between them. The CDR3 runs 15 residues. Per germline, CDR1 DFQATT and CDR2 SNEGSKA (reference sequence). The CDR3 sequence is CSARSVQGSSYEQYF. Written as DNA, the CDR3 is TGCAGTGCTAGATCCGTGCAGGGGAGCTCCTACGAGCAGTACTTC.

This chain connects TRBV20-1 to TRBJ1-3; possibly TRBD1 for D (5 bases). This CDR3 contains 15 residues. From germline, CDR1 is DFQATT and CDR2 SNEGSKA (reference sequence). The germline V and J ends were trimmed by 6 bases and 0 bases, with 15 bases remaining between them. CDR3: CSASGEGPSGNTIYF. CDR3 nucleotides: TGCAGTGCCTCGGGGGAGGGGCCCTCTGGAAACACCATATATTTT.

CDR3 DNA: TGTGCCAGCAGCAAGTTACAGTATAATTCACCCCTCCACTTT. Its protein is CASSKLQYNSPLHF. The V gene is TRBV3-1, the J gene TRBJ1-6; no clear D gene. The CDR3 has 14 residues. Germline-derived CDR1 and CDR2 are LGHDT and YNNKEL (reference sequence). V lost 5 bases and J lost 4, with 9 bases in between.

This clonotype was detected ten times or more. This chain links TRBV6-2 or TRBV6-3 with TRBJ2-4; D is uncertain. Per germline, CDR1 MNHEY and CDR2 SVGEGT. Trimming pared 0 bases from V and 0 bases from J, leaving 21 bases between. The length of the CDR3 is 20 residues. CDR3 nucleotide sequence: TGTGCCAGCAGTTACTCAATCAGCCCCCGACAAGGATTAGCCAAAAACATTCAGTACTTC. Its translation is CASSYSISPRQGLAKNIQYF.

This clonotype was seen a handful of times. The J gene is TRBJ2-1, the V gene TRBV6-2 or TRBV6-3, with D possibly TRBD2 on 5 matching bases. The CDR3 covers 15 residues. Germline V gene lookup returns CDR1 MNHEY and CDR2 SVGEGT. The ends were cut back, 6 bases at V and 8 bases at J, with 20 bases in the middle. The CDR3 is CASRPVGLSNHEQFF. CDR3 coding DNA: TGTGCCAGCAGACCCGTCGGACTCTCCAACCATGAGCAGTTCTTC.

This clonotype was seen only a few times. The chain uses TRBV29-1 and TRBJ2-5; D perhaps matches TRBD2 (5 bases). Looked up from germline, CDR1 is SQVTM and CDR2 is ANQGSEA. This CDR3 has 13 amino acids. Trimming pared 6 bases from V and 2 bases from J, leaving 13 bases between. CDR3 protein: CSVAGLPQETQYF. CDR3 nucleotides: TGCAGCGTCGCTGGACTCCCGCAAGAGACCCAGTACTTC.

Here the CDR3 reads CASSLFRRETQYF. Here the CDR3 DNA reads TGTGCCAGCAGTTTGTTCCGCCGGGAGACCCAGTACTTC. V and J are TRBV27 and TRBJ2-5; no clear D. V was pared by 3 bases and J by 5 bases, with 10 bases between. Germline V gene lookup returns CDR1 MNHEY and CDR2 SMNVEV (reference sequence). The CDR3 is made up of 13 amino acids.

The rearrangement links TRBV19 to TRBJ1-1; a weak D match, TRBD1 (5 bases). The V gene lost 8 bases and the J gene lost 2 bases, with 12 bases spanning the gap. The CDR3 is 13 amino acids. In germline, CDR1 is LNHDA, CDR2 SQIVND (reference sequence). The DNA for the CDR3 is TGTGCCAGTGTGGGTGACAGAAACACTGAAGCTTTCTTT. It encodes CASVGDRNTEAFF.

The chain is built from TRBV27 and TRBJ2-7; 7 bases are shared with TRBD1. CDR3 size: 15 residues. Germline CDR1 reads MNHEY; CDR2 reads SMNVEV (reference sequence). V shed 3 bases and J 5 bases; nucleotides not matched to a gene: 10. This chain's CDR3 is CASSLTAVGGHEQYF. The CDR3 nucleotides are TGTGCCAGCAGTTTGACGGCGGTAGGGGGCCACGAGCAGTACTTC.

A few counts support this clonotype. The chain links TRBV6-2 or TRBV6-3 to TRBJ2-5; 9 bases align to TRBD1. CDR1 is MNHEY, CDR2 SVGEGT, per germline. V shed 3 bases, J shed 2 bases, and the junction held 4 bases outside the gene matches. CDR3 length equals 15 residues. DNA of the CDR3: TGTGCCAGCAGTTATCTGACAGGGGGACAAGAGACCCAGTACTTC. This translates into CASSYLTGGQETQYF.

The chain joins TRBV5-1 to TRBJ2-2, with D possibly TRBD2 on 6 matching bases. This CDR3 has 14 amino acids. V shed 1 base and J shed 6 bases, with 10 bases lying between them. CDR1 SGHRS and CDR2 YFSETQ come from the germline V gene. CDR3 nucleotide sequence: TGCGCCAGCAGCTTGCGGGAGAGGTCCGGGGAGCTGTTTTTT. The encoded protein is CASSLRERSGELFF.

This clonotype was recorded at least ten times. The gene calls are TRBV12-3 or TRBV12-4 and TRBJ1-1; 10 bases align to TRBD1. This CDR3 spans 13 amino acids. With 6 bases clipped from V and 9 bases from J, the junction kept 7 bases outside the gene matches. The CDR3 sequence: CASSPFDRGQAFF. The CDR3, as DNA: TGTGCCAGCAGCCCTTTCGACAGGGGGCAAGCTTTCTTT.

This clonotype was found many times. The chain couples TRBV25-1 to TRBJ2-2; D gene ambiguous. Germline V gene data show CDR1 as MGHDK and CDR2 as SYGVNS. Trimming took off 4 bases at V and 0 bases at J, with 3 bases between the two ends. This CDR3 has 13 amino acids. The CDR3 DNA reads TGTGCCAGCAGTGCCACGAACACCGGGGAGCTGTTTTTT. This sequence encodes CASSATNTGELFF. Full variable domain (outside the CDR3, taken from reference TRBV25-1 and TRBJ2-2): EADIYQTPRYLVIGTGKKITLECSQTMGHDKMYWYQQDPGMELHLIHYSYGVNSTEKGDLSSESTVSRIRTEHFPLTLESARPSHTSQYLCASSATNTGELFFGEGSRLTVL.

The chain couples TRBV11-2 to TRBJ2-1; 13 nucleotides line up with TRBD2. CDR3 length equals 18 residues. The V gene's germline CDR1 is SGHAT and CDR2 FQNNGV. V trimming: 5 bases; J trimming: 0 bases; junction bases outside the gene matches: 7. The CDR3 bases are TGTGCCAGCAGCCGGGGACTAGCGGGGCCAAGCTCCTACAATGAGCAGTTCTTC. Protein: CASSRGLAGPSSYNEQFF.

This clonotype was recorded a few times. This chain joins TRBV20-1 and TRBJ2-7, with D unclear. Germline-derived CDR1 and CDR2 are DFQATT and SNEGSKA (reference sequence). V was cut by 2 bases and J by 3 bases, with 14 bases left in between. The CDR3 spans 14 residues. CDR3 sequence reads: CSARSPSRSYEQYF. DNA for the CDR3: TGCAGTGCTAGATCCCCAAGCCGAAGCTACGAGCAGTACTTC.

V gene TRBV4-2 combines with J gene TRBJ1-2; D perhaps matches TRBD1 (6 bases). V lost 1 base and J 1 base, leaving 10 bases between the germline ends. This CDR3 is 15 amino acids long. From germline, CDR1 is LGHNA and CDR2 YNFKEQ. The chain's CDR3 is CASSQAWTDNYGYTF. For the CDR3, the DNA is TGTGCCAGCAGCCAAGCTTGGACAGATAACTATGGCTACACCTTC.

V gene TRBV10-3 combines with J gene TRBJ1-6; D call uncertain. Trimming removed 11 bases from V and 8 bases from J, with 19 bases in between. This CDR3 is 14 amino acids long. Germline V CDR1 and CDR2: ENHRY, SYGVKD. CDR3 residues: CASNSPGRDSPLHF. In nucleotides, the CDR3 is TGTGCCTCCAACAGCCCCGGCCGTGATTCACCCCTCCACTTT.

V usage is TRBV4-2 and J usage is TRBJ1-2, with D possibly TRBD1 on 6 matching bases. The CDR3 has 12 residues. Deletions cut 4 bases from V and 7 bases from J, with 10 bases between. Germline CDR1 is LGHNA and CDR2 is YNFKEQ. The CDR3 DNA is TGTGCCAGCAGCCCGGGACACCTTGGCTACACCTTC. Its translation is CASSPGHLGYTF.

This clonotype was seen ten or more times. The CDR3 nucleotides are TGTGCCACCAGTGATTTTCGGGTTGGCACAGATACGCAGTATTTT. As protein: CATSDFRVGTDTQYF. The chain has TRBV24-1 and TRBJ2-3; D unclear. Looked up from germline, CDR1 is KGHDR and CDR2 is SFDVKD. V was trimmed by 1 base and J by 1 base, leaving 8 bases between them. This CDR3 is built from 15 residues.

This chain links TRBV6-5 with TRBJ2-2; tentatively, D is TRBD1 (6 bases). V lost 4 bases and J 0 bases, leaving 12 bases between the germline ends. From germline, CDR1 is MNHEY and CDR2 SVGAGI. This CDR3 contains 16 residues. The CDR3 DNA reads TGTGCCAGCAGTTCAGGGAGACAGGCGAACACCGGGGAGCTGTTTTTT. Its translation: CASSSGRQANTGELFF.

The rearrangement links TRBV5-1 to TRBJ2-1; 9 bases agree with TRBD2. Germline lookup yields CDR1 SGHRS and CDR2 YFSETQ. V lost 1 base, J lost 3 bases, and 5 bases stayed unmatched. The CDR3 sequence is 16 residues long. The CDR3 nucleotides read TGCGCCAGCAGCTTGCTGGCGCGGGGGGGCTACAATGAGCAGTTCTTC. It encodes CASSLLARGGYNEQFF.

J is TRBJ2-3 and V is TRBV20-1; 7 nucleotides match TRBD1. Per the germline V gene, CDR1 is DFQATT and CDR2 is SNEGSKA (reference sequence). The V gene end was trimmed by 5 bases and the J gene end by 2 bases; junction bases not matched to a gene: 4. This CDR3 region has 13 residues. The CDR3 reads CSASGTATDTQYF. For the CDR3, the DNA is TGCAGTGCTTCGGGGACAGCCACAGATACGCAGTATTTT.

The genes are TRBV6-2 or TRBV6-3 and TRBJ1-6; tentatively, D is TRBD1 (6 bases). Germline-derived CDR1 and CDR2 are MNHEY and SVGEGT. This CDR3 contains 14 residues. Between the trimmed V and J ends, which lost 5 bases and 13 bases, there was a span of 18 bases. The CDR3 is CASSIDRRGSPLHF. CDR3 nucleotides: TGTGCCAGCAGTATCGACAGGAGGGGCTCCCCCCTCCACTTT.

This rearrangement joins TRBV12-3 or TRBV12-4 to TRBJ2-4, with unresolved D. This CDR3 region has 14 residues. The ends were cut back, 5 bases at V and 0 bases at J, with 8 bases in the middle. The CDR3 loop reads CASSTTAAKNIQYF. Here the CDR3 DNA reads TGTGCCAGCAGTACCACAGCAGCCAAAAACATTCAGTACTTC.

This clonotype was found a few times. The rearrangement links TRBV20-1 to TRBJ1-5; D possibly corresponds to TRBD1 (5 bases). Trimming cost V 3 bases and J 3 bases, with 9 bases left between them. From germline, CDR1 is DFQATT and CDR2 SNEGSKA (reference sequence). The CDR3 covers 13 residues. CDR3 region: CSARATANQPQHF. CDR3 bases: TGCAGTGCTAGGGCGACAGCCAATCAGCCCCAGCATTTT.

The chain carries TRBV28 and TRBJ2-7; D possibly uses TRBD1 or TRBD2 (5 bases each). Germline V gives CDR1 MDHEN, CDR2 SYDVKM. The CDR3 spans 15 residues. V lost 5 bases to trimming and J lost 0 bases, with 14 bases between them. CDR3 loop: CASSLLGRLSYEQYF. The CDR3 nucleotides are TGTGCCAGCAGTCTTCTGGGACGTCTCTCCTACGAGCAGTACTTC. The full variable domain, completed using reference TRBV28 and TRBJ2-7, is DVKVTQSSRYLVKRTGEKVFLECVQDMDHENMFWYRQDPGLGLRLIYFSYDVKMKEKGDIPEGYSVSREKKERFSLILESASTNQTSMYLCASSLLGRLSYEQYFGPGTRLTVT.